This T cell receptor (beta chain) was observed in a study of post-analysis software for immune sequencing data. Study at large: Some patients lacked subtype; others had relapsing-remitting, secondary progressive or progressive-relapsing disease.

Study findings and constraints: By F measure, strong co-clustering occurred among samples prepared in the same batch. Compared with controls, patients had more of roughly five TRBV segments, including TRBV5-6, TRBV5-1 and TRBV20-1. Among multiple sclerosis patients, normalized Chao1 diversity was significantly below that of controls.

Unique molecular identifiers tagged the TCR beta cDNA libraries. The source material, roughly 0.9 to 10 million T cells, gave rise to roughly 0.5 million cDNA molecules. TCRdb analysed the PCR reads with MiXCR anew, one entry per CDR3 protein. Found here are about 570,000 distinct CDR3 sequences, around 34% of them singletons; the top ten hold 4.5% to 7.5%. Ten or more counts support this clonotype. Its antigen is as yet unknown. The ends lost 1 base at V and 8 bases at J; junction bases unmatched: 9. The CDR3 has 15 amino acids. The germline CDR1 and CDR2 sequences are DFQATT and SNEGSKA (reference sequence).

This receptor was taken from a girl aged 2 to 17 with multiple sclerosis. The rearrangement uses TRBV20-1 and TRBJ2-1; 9 nucleotides align to TRBD2. Specimen: blood. The CDR3, as DNA: TGCAGTGCTAGAGTGGGCGGGGGGGCCAAAGATGAGCAGTTCTTC. Translated, it gives CSARVGGGAKDEQFF.